This is a list of T cell receptor beta chains from one sample in a study of T cell changes during pregnancy in multiple sclerosis. Some clones are missing from TCRdb's copy, which holds only in-frame ones; the method was immunoSEQ multiplex PCR. This sample has about 48,000 clones, with 85% to 95% found just once. This specimen consisted of CD4+ T cells from peripheral blood mononuclear cells, obtained in the second trimester of pregnancy. These receptors were obtained from a female donor in good health, enrolled as a control in a pregnancy study. Both conserved end residues are part of each CDR3. D genes are given only for firm matches. For some rows the clone size is stated as once, few or many, or as a class when expanded; others skip it.

D gene: TRBD2
V gene: TRBV4-2
J gene: TRBJ2-2
clone size: few
CDR3 protein: CASSQELLAGARTGELFF
CDR3 DNA: TGTGCCAGCAGCCAAGAACTCCTAGCGGGAGCGCGTACCGGGGAGCTGTTTTTT

D gene: TRBD1
V gene: TRBV5-4
J gene: TRBJ2-7
clone size: .
CDR3 protein: CASSNDRGYEQYF
CDR3 DNA: TGTGCCAGCAGCAATGACAGGGGCTACGAGCAGTACTTC

D gene: .
V gene: TRBV19
J gene: TRBJ1-2
clone size: .
CDR3 protein: CASSPDTLPNYGYTF
CDR3 DNA: TGTGCCAGTAGTCCGGACACGCTGCCTAACTATGGCTACACCTTC

D gene: .
V gene: TRBV19
J gene: TRBJ1-5
clone size: .
CDR3 protein: CASSRQAGRSNQPQHF
CDR3 DNA: TGTGCCAGTAGTCGTCAGGCGGGGCGAAGCAATCAGCCCCAGCATTTT

D gene: .
V gene: TRBV5-5
J gene: TRBJ1-4
clone size: once
CDR3 protein: CASSSGRGREKLFF
CDR3 DNA: TGTGCCAGCAGCTCAGGCAGGGGTCGTGAAAAACTGTTTTTT

D gene: .
V gene: TRBV28
J gene: TRBJ1-1
clone size: .
CDR3 protein: CASSFGVRAKPGAFF
CDR3 DNA: TGTGCCAGCAGTTTTGGAGTCAGGGCCAAGCCAGGAGCTTTCTTT

D gene: .
V gene: TRBV6-1
J gene: TRBJ2-7
clone size: .
CDR3 protein: CASSEFGLYLSYEQYF
CDR3 DNA: TGTGCCAGCAGTGAATTTGGACTCTATCTCTCCTACGAGCAGTACTTC

D gene: .
V gene: TRBV11-3
J gene: TRBJ1-1
clone size: .
CDR3 protein: CASSLSLNTEAFF
CDR3 DNA: TGTGCCAGCAGCTTAAGCCTGAACACTGAAGCTTTCTTT

D gene: TRBD2
V gene: TRBV19
J gene: TRBJ2-3
clone size: .
CDR3 protein: CASSIASGSTDTQYF
CDR3 DNA: TGTGCCAGTAGTATAGCTAGCGGTAGCACAGATACGCAGTATTTT

D gene: TRBD1
V gene: TRBV5-1
J gene: TRBJ2-6
clone size: .
CDR3 protein: CASRDRVSSGANVLTF
CDR3 DNA: TGCGCCAGCCGGGACAGGGTTTCTAGTGGGGCCAACGTCCTGACTTTC

D gene: TRBD1
V gene: TRBV9
J gene: TRBJ1-2
clone size: .
CDR3 protein: CASSLRDRVRAYGYTF
CDR3 DNA: TGTGCCAGCAGCCTCCGGGACAGGGTACGGGCCTATGGCTACACCTTC

D gene: .
V gene: TRBV30
J gene: TRBJ1-2
clone size: once
CDR3 protein: CAWSVQGRNGYTF
CDR3 DNA: TGTGCCTGGAGTGTACAGGGCCGGAATGGCTACACCTTC

D gene: .
V gene: TRBV27
J gene: TRBJ2-7
clone size: .
CDR3 protein: CASSSRGLDPYEQYF
CDR3 DNA: TGTGCCAGCAGTTCACGGGGTTTAGACCCCTACGAGCAGTACTTC

D gene: TRBD1
V gene: TRBV9
J gene: TRBJ2-7
clone size: few
CDR3 protein: CASSSGQGRTYEQYF
CDR3 DNA: TGTGCCAGCAGCTCGGGACAGGGGCGCACCTACGAGCAGTACTTC

D gene: .
V gene: TRBV15
J gene: TRBJ2-7
clone size: once
CDR3 protein: CATSGGGTHYEQYF
CDR3 DNA: TGTGCCACCAGCGGAGGAGGGACACACTACGAGCAGTACTTC

D gene: .
V gene: TRBV7-9
J gene: TRBJ2-7
clone size: .
CDR3 protein: CASSFTGVTAEQYF
CDR3 DNA: TGTGCCAGCAGCTTTACTGGGGTGACAGCCGAGCAGTACTTC

D gene: .
V gene: TRBV6-1
J gene: TRBJ1-5
clone size: .
CDR3 protein: CASSAREGNQPQHF
CDR3 DNA: TGTGCCAGCAGTGCCAGGGAAGGCAATCAGCCCCAGCATTTT

D gene: .
V gene: TRBV29-1
J gene: TRBJ1-1
clone size: .
CDR3 protein: CSVDRGRAEAFF
CDR3 DNA: TGCAGCGTTGACAGGGGACGGGCTGAAGCTTTCTTT

D gene: .
V gene: TRBV7-8
J gene: TRBJ2-7
clone size: .
CDR3 protein: CASSQGADYEQYF
CDR3 DNA: TGTGCCAGCAGCCAAGGGGCAGACTACGAGCAGTACTTC

D gene: .
V gene: TRBV6-5
J gene: TRBJ1-3
clone size: .
CDR3 protein: CASSYRSSSGNTIYF
CDR3 DNA: TGTGCCAGCAGTTACAGGAGCTCCTCTGGAAACACCATATATTTT

D gene: .
V gene: TRBV25-1
J gene: TRBJ1-5
clone size: .
CDR3 protein: CASSAGKNQPQHF
CDR3 DNA: TGTGCCAGCAGTGCGGGGAAAAATCAGCCCCAGCATTTT

D gene: TRBD2
V gene: TRBV9
J gene: TRBJ2-1
clone size: .
CDR3 protein: CASSSRTSGGRGSYNEQFF
CDR3 DNA: TGTGCCAGCAGCTCGCGGACTAGCGGGGGGCGCGGTTCCTACAATGAGCAGTTCTTC

D gene: TRBD1
V gene: TRBV30
J gene: TRBJ2-7
clone size: .
CDR3 protein: CAWSTLNRGASEQYF
CDR3 DNA: TGTGCCTGGAGTACCCTAAACAGGGGTGCAAGCGAGCAGTACTTC

D gene: .
V gene: TRBV5-1
J gene: TRBJ1-4
clone size: few
CDR3 protein: CASRLTTTNEKLFF
CDR3 DNA: TGCGCCAGCAGGCTGACTACAACTAATGAAAAACTGTTTTTT

D gene: .
V gene: TRBV7-9
J gene: TRBJ2-7
clone size: .
CDR3 protein: CASSLAGDIYEQYF
CDR3 DNA: TGTGCCAGCAGCTTAGCAGGGGATATTTACGAGCAGTACTTC

D gene: TRBD1
V gene: TRBV7-2
J gene: TRBJ1-2
clone size: .
CDR3 protein: CASSAQAQGAGDGYTF
CDR3 DNA: TGTGCCAGCAGCGCCCAGGCCCAGGGGGCGGGGGATGGCTACACCTTC

D gene: .
V gene: TRBV4-1
J gene: TRBJ2-1
clone size: .
CDR3 protein: CASSLGQSNEQFF
CDR3 DNA: TGCGCCAGCAGCCTCGGACAGTCCAATGAGCAGTTCTTC

D gene: .
V gene: TRBV7-9
J gene: TRBJ2-3
clone size: .
CDR3 protein: CASSLALGAPGTDTQYF
CDR3 DNA: TGTGCCAGCAGCTTAGCCCTAGGGGCCCCCGGGACAGATACGCAGTATTTT

D gene: .
V gene: TRBV25-1
J gene: TRBJ1-2
clone size: .
CDR3 protein: CASTNQGLSYTF
CDR3 DNA: TGTGCCAGCACAAACCAGGGGCTTAGCTACACCTTC

D gene: .
V gene: TRBV6-5
J gene: TRBJ1-5
clone size: .
CDR3 protein: CASSPPPGSNQPQHF
CDR3 DNA: TGTGCCAGCAGCCCGCCCCCGGGGAGCAATCAGCCCCAGCATTTT

D gene: .
V gene: TRBV9
J gene: TRBJ2-4
clone size: .
CDR3 protein: CASSVGTSKNIQYF
CDR3 DNA: TGTGCCAGCAGCGTAGGGACATCCAAAAACATTCAGTACTTC

D gene: TRBD1
V gene: TRBV28
J gene: TRBJ1-2
clone size: .
CDR3 protein: CASVTGGENYGYTF
CDR3 DNA: TGTGCCAGCGTGACAGGGGGAGAAAACTATGGCTACACCTTC

D gene: .
V gene: TRBV7-2
J gene: TRBJ2-7
clone size: .
CDR3 protein: CASSLARPGQPFYEQYF
CDR3 DNA: TGTGCCAGCAGCTTAGCGAGGCCAGGGCAGCCGTTCTACGAGCAGTACTTC

D gene: .
V gene: TRBV19
J gene: TRBJ1-2
clone size: .
CDR3 protein: CASSPLEGSYTF
CDR3 DNA: TGTGCCAGTAGCCCCCTCGAGGGCAGCTACACCTTC

D gene: TRBD2
V gene: TRBV5-1
J gene: TRBJ2-3
clone size: once
CDR3 protein: CASSLAGLAGGTDTQYF
CDR3 DNA: TGCGCCAGCAGCTTGGCAGGACTAGCGGGGGGGACAGATACGCAGTATTTT

D gene: TRBD1
V gene: TRBV5-3
J gene: TRBJ2-1
clone size: .
CDR3 protein: CARSSPGTGNPYNEQFF
CDR3 DNA: TGTGCCAGAAGCTCCCCGGGGACAGGGAACCCCTACAATGAGCAGTTCTTC

D gene: .
V gene: TRBV7-3
J gene: TRBJ2-3
clone size: .
CDR3 protein: CASSTQVMDTQYF
CDR3 DNA: TGTGCCAGCAGCACACAGGTCATGGATACGCAGTATTTT

D gene: .
V gene: TRBV7-2
J gene: TRBJ2-3
clone size: once
CDR3 protein: CASSFAVTDTQYF
CDR3 DNA: TGTGCCAGCAGCTTCGCGGTCACAGATACGCAGTATTTT

D gene: TRBD2
V gene: TRBV5-6
J gene: TRBJ2-1
clone size: .
CDR3 protein: CASTRGGRNEQFF
CDR3 DNA: TGTGCCAGCACCCGGGGGGGGCGCAATGAGCAGTTCTTC

D gene: .
V gene: TRBV7-8
J gene: TRBJ1-2
clone size: .
CDR3 protein: CASSLGLSEGYTF
CDR3 DNA: TGTGCCAGCAGCTTAGGACTGTCTGAGGGCTACACCTTC

D gene: .
V gene: TRBV11-2
J gene: TRBJ2-7
clone size: .
CDR3 protein: CASSFPGLPSYEQYF
CDR3 DNA: TGTGCCAGCAGCTTCCCGGGACTTCCTTCTTACGAGCAGTACTTC

D gene: .
V gene: TRBV28
J gene: TRBJ1-1
clone size: .
CDR3 protein: CASSWKDGTEAFF
CDR3 DNA: TGTGCCAGCAGTTGGAAAGACGGGACTGAAGCTTTCTTT

D gene: TRBD1
V gene: TRBV7-9
J gene: TRBJ2-7
clone size: .
CDR3 protein: CASRTGVGEQYF
CDR3 DNA: TGTGCCAGCAGAACAGGGGTGGGGGAGCAGTACTTC

D gene: TRBD2
V gene: TRBV5-4
J gene: TRBJ2-5
clone size: once
CDR3 protein: CASSFELGLAGGLQETQYF
CDR3 DNA: TGTGCCAGCAGCTTTGAGTTGGGGCTAGCGGGAGGCCTCCAAGAGACCCAGTACTTC

D gene: TRBD1
V gene: TRBV27
J gene: TRBJ2-5
clone size: .
CDR3 protein: CASRPTGPITRETQYF
CDR3 DNA: TGTGCCAGCAGGCCGACAGGGCCCATAACAAGGGAGACCCAGTACTTC

D gene: .
V gene: TRBV5-5
J gene: TRBJ2-7
clone size: .
CDR3 protein: CASSPITGGRYEQYF
CDR3 DNA: TGTGCCAGCAGCCCTATCACCGGGGGGCGGTACGAGCAGTACTTC

D gene: TRBD1
V gene: TRBV6-5
J gene: TRBJ2-7
clone size: .
CDR3 protein: CASSPGTDSTYEQYF
CDR3 DNA: TGTGCCAGCAGCCCTGGGACAGATTCCACCTACGAGCAGTACTTC

D gene: .
V gene: TRBV7-2
J gene: TRBJ2-3
clone size: .
CDR3 protein: CASSPTQFTDTQYF
CDR3 DNA: TGTGCCAGCAGCCCGACACAATTCACAGATACGCAGTATTTT

D gene: TRBD2
V gene: TRBV7-2
J gene: TRBJ2-7
clone size: .
CDR3 protein: CASSYGLAGYEQYF
CDR3 DNA: TGTGCCAGCAGCTACGGGCTAGCGGGGTACGAGCAGTACTTC

D gene: TRBD1
V gene: TRBV11-2
J gene: TRBJ2-3
clone size: .
CDR3 protein: CASSLVLGQETDTQYF
CDR3 DNA: TGTGCCAGCAGCTTAGTTTTGGGACAGGAGACAGATACGCAGTATTTT

D gene: .
V gene: TRBV5-4
J gene: TRBJ1-1
clone size: once
CDR3 protein: CASSLAMGGSTEAFF
CDR3 DNA: TGTGCCAGCAGCTTGGCCATGGGGGGGAGCACTGAAGCTTTCTTT

D gene: TRBD1
V gene: TRBV7-9
J gene: TRBJ1-1
clone size: few
CDR3 protein: CASSLRDRNTEAFF
CDR3 DNA: TGTGCCAGCAGCTTGCGGGACAGGAACACTGAAGCTTTCTTT

D gene: .
V gene: TRBV5-5
J gene: TRBJ1-2
clone size: .
CDR3 protein: CASSARTVGGYTF
CDR3 DNA: TGTGCCAGCAGCGCCCGGACAGTTGGGGGCTACACCTTC

D gene: TRBD1
V gene: TRBV5-1
J gene: TRBJ2-1
clone size: .
CDR3 protein: CASSLVGQDEQFF
CDR3 DNA: TGCGCCAGCAGCTTGGTGGGACAGGATGAGCAGTTCTTC

D gene: .
V gene: TRBV20-1
J gene: TRBJ1-1
clone size: .
CDR3 protein: CSGGEAEAFF
CDR3 DNA: TGTAGTGGCGGAGAGGCTGAAGCTTTCTTT